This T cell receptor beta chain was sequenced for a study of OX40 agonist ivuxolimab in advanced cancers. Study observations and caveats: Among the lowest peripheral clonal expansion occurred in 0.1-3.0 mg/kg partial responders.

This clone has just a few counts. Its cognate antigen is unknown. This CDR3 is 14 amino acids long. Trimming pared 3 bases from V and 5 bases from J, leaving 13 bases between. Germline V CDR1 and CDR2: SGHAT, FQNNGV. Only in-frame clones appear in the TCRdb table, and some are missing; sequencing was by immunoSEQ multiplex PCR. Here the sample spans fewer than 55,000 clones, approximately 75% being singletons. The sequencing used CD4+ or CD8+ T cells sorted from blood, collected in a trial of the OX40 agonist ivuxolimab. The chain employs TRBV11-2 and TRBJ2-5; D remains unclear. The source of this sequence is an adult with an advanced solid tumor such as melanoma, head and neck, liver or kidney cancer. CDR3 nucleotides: TGTGCCAGCAGCTTCCCGGAGCGACGGGAGACCCAGTACTTC. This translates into CASSFPERRETQYF.